This T cell receptor beta chain was observed in a study of shared clonotypes between healthy human individuals. The assay was immunoSEQ multiplex PCR, and TCRdb's table has in-frame clones only and misses some. Here the sample spans about 1.5 million clones, around 98% being singletons. Subsets obtained from CD4+ cells comprised CD45RA+ naive and CD45RA-negative memory cells. The CDR3 runs 15 residues. V was trimmed by 4 bases and J by 4 bases, leaving 15 bases between them. CDR1 and CDR2 from the germline V gene are SGHNT and YYREEE (reference sequence). The sequence was obtained from a man aged 25-40 years in good health. Sequences were obtained from naive CD4+ T cells sorted from blood. Indicated subset: CD45RA+ positively selected. This chain links TRBV5-4 with TRBJ1-3; D possibly corresponds to TRBD1 (5 bases). DNA for the CDR3: TGTGCCAGCAGCCCGAACCCAGGGAGCGGAAACACCATATATTTT. It specifies CASSPNPGSGNTIYF. Variable domain in full (rest from reference TRBV5-4 and TRBJ1-3): ETGVTQSPTHLIKTRGQQVTLRCSSQSGHNTVSWYQQALGQGPQFIFQYYREEENGRGNFPPRFSGLQFPNYSSELNVNALELDDSALYLCASSPNPGSGNTIYFGEGSWLTVV.